Each of the 10 T cell receptor beta chains below was sequenced from the same sample in a study of blood T cell repertoires in COVID-19. Data came from immunoSEQ multiplex PCR; TCRdb stores just in-frame clones and leaves some out. The sample consists of approximately 49,000 clones, around 83% of them appearing once. The sequencing sample was made of peripheral blood. The receptors stem from a man in his forties or fifties with acute or convalescent COVID-19.

DNA of the CDR3: TGTGCCAGCACTACCAGGGAATACAATGAGCAGTTCTTC. Translated, it gives CASTTREYNEQFF. The chain employs TRBV27 and TRBJ2-1, with D possibly being TRBD1 (5 bases). Germline V gene data show CDR1 as MNHEY and CDR2 as SMNVEV (reference sequence). V lost 7 bases, J lost 4 bases, and 11 bases lay in between. The length of the CDR3 is 13 residues.

This clone was seen only a few times. The gene calls are TRBV5-4 and TRBJ2-5, with D possibly TRBD2 on 6 matching bases. This CDR3 is built from 14 residues. Trimming took off 5 bases at V and 5 bases at J, with 16 bases between the two ends. CDR1 SGHNT and CDR2 YYREEE come from the germline V gene (reference sequence). The chain's CDR3 is CASSPGGVQETQYF. Written as DNA, the CDR3 is TGTGCCAGCAGTCCCGGCGGGGTTCAGGAGACCCAGTACTTC.

This rearrangement joins TRBV7-8 to TRBJ1-5; D is perhaps TRBD1 (6 bases). This CDR3 is 16 amino acids long. Germline CDR1 is SGHVS and CDR2 is FQNEAQ. The V gene lost 2 bases and the J gene lost 2 bases, with 13 bases spanning the gap. The CDR3 sequence: CASSLRARGGNQPQHF. CDR3 coding DNA: TGTGCCAGCAGCTTACGGGCCAGGGGCGGCAATCAGCCCCAGCATTTT.

The gene calls are TRBV4-2 and TRBJ2-1; possibly TRBD1 for D (5 bases). The V and J ends lost 0 bases and 6 bases respectively, with 15 bases between them. Germline CDR1 is LGHNA and CDR2 is YNFKEQ. CDR3 length: 16 amino acids. This CDR3 reads CASSQEASLRGNEQFF. Written as DNA, the CDR3 is TGTGCCAGCAGCCAAGAAGCATCCCTAAGGGGCAATGAGCAGTTCTTC.

The chain carries TRBV18 and TRBJ1-3; D gene ambiguous. The germline V gene encodes CDR1 KGHSH and CDR2 LQKENI. The CDR3 runs 13 residues. The V and J ends lost 5 bases and 4 bases respectively, with 9 bases between them. CDR3 sequence (DNA): TGTGCCAGCTCATCAGGCACCGGAAACACCATATATTTT. Protein sequence: CASSSGTGNTIYF.

The rearrangement links TRBV7-2 to TRBJ1-2; no clear D. The V end was cut by 5 bases, the J end by 4 bases, with 8 bases between. The germline V gene has CDR1 SGHTA and CDR2 FQGNSA. The CDR3 is made up of 12 amino acids. The CDR3 here is CASSPDTYGYTF. CDR3 coding DNA: TGTGCCAGCAGCCCTGACACCTATGGCTACACCTTC.

This rearrangement joins TRBV14 to TRBJ2-3; D gene unclear. In germline, CDR1 is SGHDN, CDR2 FVKESK. The CDR3 loop spans 15 amino acids. V lost 0 bases, J lost 2 bases, and 9 bases lay in between. CDR3 bases: TGTGCCAGCAGCCAAGATCCCCTGTCCACAGATACGCAGTATTTT. It specifies CASSQDPLSTDTQYF.

This clone was seen only a few times. The chain joins TRBV5-6 to TRBJ2-7; a weak D match, TRBD1 (6 bases). The V end was cut by 1 base, the J end by 4 bases, with 6 bases between. There are 12 residues in the CDR3. The germline CDR1 and CDR2 sequences are SGHDT and YYEEEE. This CDR3 reads CASSLQGYEQYF. The CDR3 DNA sequence: TGTGCCAGCAGCTTGCAGGGGTACGAGCAGTACTTC.

This clone was recorded only once. V and J are TRBV7-8 and TRBJ2-2; the match to TRBD2 covers 12 bases. J gave up 6 bases and V 5 bases, and 7 bases lay outside the gene matches. Germline CDR1 and CDR2: SGHVS and FQNEAQ. The CDR3 is 16 amino acids. Here the CDR3 DNA reads TGTGCCAGCAGCGTCAGTCTAGCGGGGGGGGCCGGGGAGCTGTTTTTT. Protein product: CASSVSLAGGAGELFF. Combining the CDR3 with reference TRBV7-8 and TRBJ2-2 gives the whole variable domain GAGVSQSPRYKVAKRGQDVALRCDPISGHVSLFWYQQALGQGPEFLTYFQNEAQLDKSGLPSDRFFAERPEGSVSTLKIQRTQQEDSAVYLCASSVSLAGGAGELFFGEGSRLTVL.

This chain uses TRBV28 with TRBJ1-2; 8 bases map to TRBD1. The CDR3 has 12 residues. Germline CDR1 MDHEN, CDR2 SYDVKM. After removal of 6 bases from V and 8 bases from J, the junction contained 5 bases not matched to a gene. CDR3 in amino acids: CASRPGQGGYTF. CDR3 in DNA: TGTGCCAGCAGACCTGGACAGGGAGGCTACACCTTC.